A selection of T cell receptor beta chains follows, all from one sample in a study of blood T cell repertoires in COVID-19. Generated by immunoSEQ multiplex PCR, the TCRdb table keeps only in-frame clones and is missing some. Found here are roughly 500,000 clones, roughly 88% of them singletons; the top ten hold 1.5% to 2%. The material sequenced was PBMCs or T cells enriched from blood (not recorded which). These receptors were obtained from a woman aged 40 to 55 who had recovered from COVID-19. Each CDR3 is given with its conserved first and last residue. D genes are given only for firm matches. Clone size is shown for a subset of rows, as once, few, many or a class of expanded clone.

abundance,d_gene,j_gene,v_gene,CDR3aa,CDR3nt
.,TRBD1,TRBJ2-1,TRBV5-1,CASSFGPGTGLYEQFF,TGCGCCAGCAGCTTTGGCCCCGGGACAGGGCTGTATGAGCAGTTCTTC
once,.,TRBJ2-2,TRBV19,CASRQESSTGELFF,TGTGCCAGTCGACAGGAAAGTAGTACCGGGGAGCTGTTTTTT
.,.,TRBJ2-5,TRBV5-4,CASNLDQETQYF,TGTGCCAGCAACCTAGATCAAGAGACCCAGTACTTC
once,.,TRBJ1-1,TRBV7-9,CASTPQGAEAFF,TGTGCCAGCACCCCACAAGGGGCTGAAGCTTTCTTT
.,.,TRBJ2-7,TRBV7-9,CASSPRPRGGLYEQYF,TGTGCCAGCAGCCCACGCCCCAGAGGGGGATTATACGAGCAGTACTTC
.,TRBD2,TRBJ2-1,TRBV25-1,CASSESGRLFF,TGTGCCAGCAGTGAGTCCGGGAGGCTGTTCTTC
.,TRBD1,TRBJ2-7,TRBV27,CASRHNIRDRPYEQYF,TGTGCCAGCAGACATAACATACGGGACAGACCCTACGAGCAGTACTTC
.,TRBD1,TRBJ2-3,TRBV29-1,CSVETGGLGTDTQYF,TGCAGCGTTGAGACAGGGGGCTTAGGGACAGATACGCAGTATTTT
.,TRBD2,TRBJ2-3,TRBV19,CASSSGRVRDTQYF,TGTGCCAGTAGTAGCGGGAGGGTTAGGGATACGCAGTATTTT
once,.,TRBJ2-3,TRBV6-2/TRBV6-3,CASSFGSAESDTQYF,TGTGCCAGCAGTTTCGGGAGTGCGGAGTCAGATACGCAGTATTTT
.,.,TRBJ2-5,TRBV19,CASTDISTGNQDTQYF,TGTGCCAGTACCGATATTTCGACAGGCAATCAAGATACCCAGTACTTC
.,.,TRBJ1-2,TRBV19,CASSIIGSNYGYTF,TGTGCCAGTAGTATTATAGGGAGTAACTATGGCTACACCTTC
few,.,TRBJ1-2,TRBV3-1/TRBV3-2,CASSQGRSYGYTF,TGTGCCAGCAGCCAAGGACGGAGTTATGGCTACACCTTC